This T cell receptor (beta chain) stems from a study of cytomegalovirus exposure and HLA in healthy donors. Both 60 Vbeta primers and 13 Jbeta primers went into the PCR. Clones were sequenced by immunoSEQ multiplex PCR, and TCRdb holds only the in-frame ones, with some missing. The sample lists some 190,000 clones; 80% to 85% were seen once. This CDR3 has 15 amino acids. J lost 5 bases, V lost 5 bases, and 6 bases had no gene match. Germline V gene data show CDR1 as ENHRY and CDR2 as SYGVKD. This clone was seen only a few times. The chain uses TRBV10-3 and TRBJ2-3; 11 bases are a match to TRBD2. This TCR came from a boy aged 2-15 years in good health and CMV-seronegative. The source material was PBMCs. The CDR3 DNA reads TGTGCCATCAGTCCGACTAGCGGGGAACTAGATACGCAGTATTTT. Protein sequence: CAISPTSGELDTQYF.